A single sample is the source of the 16 T cell receptor beta chains below, sequenced in a study of beta chain features in type 1 diabetes (dated by TCRdb to the late 2010s). Results and caveats for the whole study, not just this receptor: A moderate but significant shortening of TCRB CDR3 length was observed in type 1 diabetes patients in all four CD4+ subsets.

The protocol used for the library was the immunoSEQ multiplex PCR assay. The entire amount of isolated RNA was reverse transcribed using the High Capacity cDNA Reverse Transcription Kit, so the sequenced TCRB transcripts were expressed ones. TCRdb re-hosts the immuneACCESS table, in-frame sequences only. Its copies lack some clones; in the studies checked, an unresolved V gene accounts for under half of them, and the cause for the rest is not known. Counted in this sample were some 110,000 clones; 16% of them appeared once. About 2.1% of the sample is taken by the ten largest. The antigens for these receptors are not known. Sequencing was done on a sample of central memory CD4+ T cells from blood. These TCRs come from a man aged 25 to 45 with type 1 diabetes.

The rearrangement links TRBV2 to TRBJ2-7, with TRBD1 matching over 9 bases. The CDR3 covers 13 residues. With V trimmed by 6 bases and J by 2 bases, 2 bases remained unmatched. Per the germline V gene, CDR1 is SNHLY and CDR2 is FYNNEI. The CDR3 DNA sequence: TGTGCCAGCAGGGGACAGGGTACCTACGAGCAGTACTTC. It translates to CASRGQGTYEQYF.

CDR3 loop: CASRFGTSYQETQYF. CDR3 nucleotide sequence: TGTGCCAGCAGGTTTGGTACCTCCTACCAAGAGACCCAGTACTTC. The chain is built from TRBV7-2 and TRBJ2-5; D is ambiguous. Trimming cost V 6 bases and J 0 bases, with 14 bases left between them. This CDR3 contains 15 residues. Looked up from germline, CDR1 is SGHTA and CDR2 is FQGNSA. The variable domain in full, completed from reference TRBV7-2 and TRBJ2-5, reads GAGVSQSPSNKVTEKGKDVELRCDPISGHTALYWYRQSLGQGLEFLIYFQGNSAPDKSGLPSDRFSAERTGGSVSTLTIQRTQQEDSAVYLCASRFGTSYQETQYFGPGTRLLVL.

The J gene is TRBJ2-7, the V gene TRBV18; 9 nucleotides match TRBD1. V lost 6 bases to trimming and J lost 9 bases; unmatched junction nucleotides: 15. There are 15 residues in the CDR3. Germline CDR1 is KGHSH and CDR2 is LQKENI. In DNA form, the CDR3 reads TGTGCCAGCTCGCTTAAAGGGACAGGGAGTGCTGCGCAGTACTTC. Translated, it gives CASSLKGTGSAAQYF.

The chain employs TRBV4-3 and TRBJ2-5; 9 positions agree with TRBD1. The ends lost 2 bases at V and 2 bases at J; junction bases unmatched: 9. In germline, CDR1 is LGHNA, CDR2 YSLEER. This CDR3 spans 17 amino acids. CDR3 loop: CASSQTQTGQGQETQYF. CDR3 DNA: TGCGCCAGCAGCCAAACCCAAACGGGACAGGGTCAAGAGACCCAGTACTTC.

This clone has at least ten counts. V is TRBV28 and J is TRBJ2-3, with TRBD1 matching over 10 bases. Germline values: CDR1 MDHEN, CDR2 SYDVKM. The CDR3 contains 15 residues. The junction had 4 bases not matched to a gene; V was cut back by 5 bases and J by 2 bases. In DNA, the CDR3 is TGTGCCAGCAGTCCTGGGACAGGGGACACAGATACGCAGTATTTT. It yields the protein CASSPGTGDTDTQYF.

The J gene is TRBJ2-1, the V gene TRBV5-1; 13 bases fit TRBD2. The CDR3 sequence is 15 residues long. The ends lost 4 bases at V and 8 bases at J; junction bases unmatched: 6. CDR1 and CDR2 from the germline V gene are SGHRS and YFSETQ. CDR3: CASSAGLAGIDEQFF. The CDR3 region has the DNA TGCGCCAGCAGCGCGGGACTAGCGGGGATAGATGAGCAGTTCTTC.

A few counts support this clone. The J gene is TRBJ2-6, the V gene TRBV6-1; no definite D call. Per germline, CDR1 MNHNS and CDR2 SASEGT. The ends were cut back, 5 bases at V and 0 bases at J, with 5 bases in the middle. This CDR3 has 14 amino acids. CDR3 sequence (DNA): TGTGCCAGCAGTTTTGACTCTGGGGCCAACGTCCTGACTTTC. It translates to CASSFDSGANVLTF.

The rearrangement joins TRBV7-2 to TRBJ2-2, with D possibly matching TRBD1 (5 bases). This CDR3 region has 16 residues. V gave up 5 bases and J gave up 7 bases, with 20 bases separating them. Germline CDR1 is SGHTA and CDR2 is FQGNSA. DNA for the CDR3: TGTGCCAGCAGCCTTCCCCCACGGGTAGGGGACGGGGAGCTGTTTTTT. Its translation is CASSLPPRVGDGELFF.

The genes are TRBV7-6 and TRBJ2-1; D possibly uses TRBD1 or TRBD2 (6 bases each). Germline V gene lookup returns CDR1 SGHVS and CDR2 FNYEAQ. V was shortened by 6 bases and J by 3 bases, with 27 bases between the two germline ends. This CDR3 has 19 residues. Here the CDR3 DNA reads TGTGCCAGCAGTTTTCGGCCGGGGGCAGGGGATAAAGGCTACAATGAGCAGTTCTTC. Protein: CASSFRPGAGDKGYNEQFF.

J is TRBJ2-3 and V is TRBV5-1; a possible D gene is TRBD2 (5 bases). The V end lost 8 bases, the J end lost 3 bases, and 10 bases lay between the germline ends. The CDR3 loop spans 12 amino acids. Per germline, CDR1 SGHRS and CDR2 YFSETQ. CDR3 DNA sequence: TGCGCCAGTTGGGAGCAGACAGATACGCAGTATTTT. Translating it yields CASWEQTDTQYF.

On this clone itself: A much larger clone differs by one base, so this may be a read error. Different DNA sequences within this sample yield the same CDR3. The genes are TRBV4-3 and TRBJ1-6; TRBD1 aligns across 11 bases. Germline values: CDR1 LGHNA, CDR2 YSLEER. The trim removed 3 bases at V and 9 bases at J, leaving 10 bases unmatched. CDR3 length: 17 amino acids. CDR3 sequence reads: CASSQLIGQGAGSPLHF. The CDR3 nucleotides are TGCGCCAGCAGCCAGCTAATCGGACAGGGGGCGGGTTCACCCCTCCACTTT.

This clone occurred a few times. This chain joins TRBV7-6 and TRBJ1-5; perhaps TRBD1 as D (6 bases). This CDR3 comprises 16 residues. From germline, CDR1 is SGHVS and CDR2 FNYEAQ. Between the trimmed V and J ends, which lost 5 bases and 2 bases, there was a span of 16 bases. CDR3 in amino acids: CASSVSGTTRNQPQHF. The CDR3 DNA is TGTGCCAGCAGCGTATCCGGGACAACGCGCAATCAGCCCCAGCATTTT.

This clone was observed a few times. The chain recombines TRBV7-8 with TRBJ1-4, with D possibly TRBD1 on 5 matching bases. The CDR3 spans 15 residues. Germline-derived CDR1 and CDR2 are SGHVS and FQNEAQ. Between the trimmed V and J ends, which lost 8 bases and 0 bases, there was a span of 13 bases. CDR3 amino acids: CASSQGEATNEKLFF. The CDR3 DNA reads as TGTGCCAGCTCCCAAGGGGAGGCAACTAATGAAAAACTGTTTTTT.

The rearrangement uses TRBV18 and TRBJ2-1, with D perhaps TRBD2 (6 bases). V lost 2 bases to trimming and J lost 6 bases, with 11 bases between them. The germline CDR1 and CDR2 sequences are KGHSH and LQKENI. The CDR3 extends over 14 amino acids. CDR3 loop: CASSPDRETNEQFF. The DNA for the CDR3 is TGTGCCAGCTCACCAGACCGGGAGACCAATGAGCAGTTCTTC.

This clone was found a few times. The chain joins TRBV19 to TRBJ2-2, with no clear D. The germline V and J ends were trimmed by 7 bases and 1 base, with 7 bases remaining between them. Germline CDR1 and CDR2: LNHDA and SQIVND (reference sequence). The CDR3 is 13 amino acids. The DNA of the CDR3 is TGTGCCAGTACCCATTGGAACACCGGGGAGCTGTTTTTT. This codes for CASTHWNTGELFF.

This clone was counted only a few times. The chain couples TRBV9 to TRBJ2-5; TRBD1 matches at 9 bases. Per germline, CDR1 SGDLS and CDR2 YYNGEE. CDR3 length: 15 amino acids. With 4 bases clipped from V and 3 bases from J, the junction kept 7 bases outside the gene matches. DNA for the CDR3: TGTGCCAGCAGCATCCCAGGGACAGGGAAAGAGACCCAGTACTTC. Translation gives CASSIPGTGKETQYF. Based on the CDR3 plus reference TRBV9 and TRBJ2-5, the full variable domain is DSGVTQTPKHLITATGQRVTLRCSPRSGDLSVYWYQQSLDQGLQFLIQYYNGEERAKGNILERFSAQQFPDLHSELNLSSLELGDSALYFCASSIPGTGKETQYFGPGTRLLVL.